Shown below are 9 T cell receptor beta chains from a single sample sequenced in a study of T cells in Graves' hyperthyroidism and ophthalmopathy. Using RNA transcripts as the source, TCR beta CDR3 regions were amplified. The HTBI primer set drove a first-round RT-PCR of the TCR CDR3. MiXCR, run by TCRdb on the multiplex PCR reads, gives a single entry per CDR3 protein. Of around 500,000 distinct CDR3 sequences in the sample, about 14% were seen once. Sequencing was carried out using blood. The receptors shown here come from a woman in her forties with Graves' hyperthyroidism.

This clonotype was detected once. A junction end diverges from the germline sequence, so it may reflect a read error. V usage is TRBV6-2 or TRBV6-3 and J usage is TRBJ2-7; 9 bases fit TRBD2. CDR3 length equals 14 residues. Germline CDR1 MNHEY, CDR2 SVGEGT. This CDR3 is CAGRLAGVTYEQYF. For the CDR3, the DNA is TGTGCCGGCAGATTAGCGGGAGTCACCTACGAGCAGTACTTC.

This clonotype was picked up a small number of times. The chain carries TRBV27 and TRBJ2-7; no reliable D call. CDR1 and CDR2 (germline): MNHEY, SMNVEV (reference sequence). This CDR3 region has 13 residues. V was pared by 4 bases and J by 4 bases, with 11 bases between. CDR3 in amino acids: CASSSFSPYEQYF. CDR3 DNA: TGTGCCAGCAGTTCATTTTCCCCATACGAGCAGTACTTC.

This clonotype was counted a few times. The gene calls are TRBV29-1 and TRBJ1-4; the match to TRBD1 covers 7 bases. Germline V gives CDR1 SQVTM, CDR2 ANQGSEA. With 3 bases clipped from V and 7 bases from J, the junction kept 8 bases outside the gene matches. This CDR3 comprises 14 residues. The CDR3 nucleotides are TGCAGCGTTGATAGTCCAGGGGGGGGTGAAAAACTGTTTTTT. It is translated as CSVDSPGGGEKLFF.

The sample holds a few counts of this clonotype. The chain combines TRBV25-1 with TRBJ2-3, with 8 nucleotides matching TRBD2. Germline V gene sequence: CDR1 MGHDK, CDR2 SYGVNS. The CDR3 is 16 amino acids. With 8 bases clipped from V and 2 bases from J, the junction kept 12 bases outside the gene matches. This CDR3 is CASAGTSSGFTDTQYF. For the CDR3, the DNA is TGTGCCAGCGCAGGGACCTCTAGCGGGTTCACAGATACGCAGTATTTT.

This clonotype was seen only a few times. This clone may be a read error of a much larger clone one base away. The chain recombines TRBV20-1 with TRBJ2-1; the match to TRBD2 covers 10 bases. J lost 7 bases, V lost 2 bases, and 11 bases had no gene match. This CDR3 is built from 16 residues. The V gene's germline CDR1 is DFQATT and CDR2 SNEGSKA (reference sequence). The CDR3 nucleotides read TGCAGTGCTAGAAAAGGGGCTAGCGGGAGCGATAATGAGCAGTTCTTC. This gives the protein CSARKGASGSDNEQFF.

This sequence joins TRBV3-1 and TRBJ2-7; TRBD2 aligns across 7 bases. Trimming took 4 bases from V and 4 from J; bases not matched to a gene: 10. There are 15 residues in the CDR3. Germline loops: CDR1 LGHDT, CDR2 YNNKEL (reference sequence). In DNA, the CDR3 is TGTGCCAGCAGCCCGGTACTAGCGAGCGTTTACGAGCAGTACTTC. Amino acid sequence: CASSPVLASVYEQYF.

This clonotype was observed a handful of times. J is TRBJ2-2 and V is TRBV12-3 or TRBV12-4; D is uncertain. V was trimmed by 6 bases and J by 2 bases, leaving 13 bases between them. The CDR3 is made up of 15 amino acids. Written as DNA, the CDR3 is TGTGCCAGCAGCCGACTCAAAATTAACACCGGGGAGCTGTTTTTT. Its protein product is CASSRLKINTGELFF.

This clonotype was recorded at least ten times. One end of the junction does not line up with germline, which may come from a read error. The rearrangement uses TRBV5-1 and TRBJ2-5; 8 positions agree with TRBD1. CDR3 length: 14 amino acids. The germline gives CDR1 SGHRS, CDR2 YFSETQ. The CDR3 coding sequence is TGTGCCAGCAGTTTAGGACAGGGTCGGGAGACCCAGTACTTC. Its translation is CASSLGQGRETQYF.

This clonotype came up a few times. The genes are TRBV29-1 and TRBJ2-4; D remains unclear. Trimming shortened V by 4 bases and J by 0 bases, and 7 bases separated the two germline ends. Germline-derived CDR1 and CDR2 are SQVTM and ANQGSEA. This CDR3 is 13 amino acids long. CDR3: CSVAGLAKNIQYF. The CDR3 DNA sequence: TGCAGCGTTGCTGGATTAGCCAAAAACATTCAGTACTTC.